One T cell receptor beta chain is described in this entry. Its antigen remains unidentified. With V trimmed by 7 bases and J by 2 bases, 6 bases remained unmatched. Germline V gene data show CDR1 as MNHEY and CDR2 as SVGEGT. The CDR3 is 15 amino acids. The data were taken from a study of response to subunit inactivated influenza vaccine. Findings of the study overall: Authors suggested each seasonal influenza vaccination recruits few new T cells.

TCRdb reprocessed the RT-PCR reads via MiXCR and lists one record per CDR3 protein. The sample has hundreds of thousands of distinct CDR3 sequences, 25% seen once. This TCR derives from a man aged 50 or older who received an inactivated influenza vaccine. This specimen consisted of CD4+ T cells sorted from PBMCs, obtained more than 4 days after vaccination. This sequence joins TRBV6-2 or TRBV6-3 and TRBJ2-5; 11 nucleotides line up with TRBD1. In nucleotides, the CDR3 is TGTGCCAGCAAGATCCGGGACAGGGGGCAAGAGACCCAGTACTTC. Amino acid sequence: CASKIRDRGQETQYF.